The next 10 T cell receptor beta chains were all read from a single sample in a study of cytomegalovirus exposure and HLA in healthy donors. In the PCR, 60 Vbeta and 13 Jbeta primers were used. Method: immunoSEQ multiplex PCR; TCRdb's copy keeps in-frame clones and lacks some. Found here are some 200,000 clones, about 80% of them singletons; the top ten hold around 3%. Sequences were obtained from PBMCs. The receptors come from a woman aged 50 to 65 in good health and CMV-seropositive.

This rearrangement joins TRBV11-2 to TRBJ2-3; D gene ambiguous. Germline V CDR1 and CDR2: SGHAT, FQNNGV. The CDR3 totals 12 residues. Trimming took 2 bases from V and 6 from J, leaving 6 bases between them. This CDR3 reads CASSLSRDTQYF. CDR3 in DNA: TGTGCCAGCAGCTTATCCCGGGATACGCAGTATTTT.

The rearrangement links TRBV29-1 to TRBJ2-3; 10 nucleotides align to TRBD2. The germline gives CDR1 SQVTM, CDR2 ANQGSEA. V lost 7 bases, J lost 3 bases, and 4 bases stayed unmatched. CDR3 length: 13 amino acids. For the CDR3, the DNA is TGCAGCGGCGAGCGGGGGGGGACAGATACGCAGTATTTT. Translating it yields CSGERGGTDTQYF.

About this clone itself: This specimen includes other DNA sequences encoding the same CDR3. The chain uses TRBV5-1 and TRBJ1-3; a possible D gene is TRBD1 (5 bases). V was shortened by 0 bases and J by 0 bases, with 7 bases between the two germline ends. This CDR3 spans 15 amino acids. Germline-derived CDR1 and CDR2 are SGHRS and YFSETQ. The CDR3 DNA is TGCGCCAGCAGCTTGGCAGGGTCCTCTGGAAACACCATATATTTT. Translation: CASSLAGSSGNTIYF.

The rearrangement joins TRBV15 to TRBJ1-2, with TRBD1 matching over 8 bases. The CDR3 has 15 residues. Germline CDR1 LNHNV, CDR2 YYDKDF (reference sequence). V trimming: 2 bases; J trimming: 4 bases; junction bases outside the gene matches: 6. The CDR3 region has the DNA TGTGCCACCAGCAGATCCGGGACAGGAGTCTATGGCTACACCTTC. Its translation is CATSRSGTGVYGYTF.

The chain links TRBV7-8 to TRBJ2-7, with 7 bases aligning to TRBD1. Losses at the gene ends were 5 bases for V and 6 bases for J; bases not matched to a gene: 7. Per germline, CDR1 SGHVS and CDR2 FQNEAQ. The CDR3 length is 13 residues. The CDR3 here is CASSLRGQLEQYF. CDR3 bases: TGTGCCAGCAGCCTAAGGGGACAGCTCGAGCAGTACTTC.

V usage is TRBV2 and J usage is TRBJ2-7; D might be TRBD1 (6 bases). The length of the CDR3 is 15 residues. The germline V gene has CDR1 SNHLY and CDR2 FYNNEI. V was pared by 4 bases and J by 0 bases, with 13 bases between. CDR3 amino acids: CASSGNRVSSYEQYF. CDR3 DNA: TGTGCCAGCAGTGGCAACAGGGTAAGCTCCTACGAGCAGTACTTC.

V gene TRBV29-1 combines with J gene TRBJ1-3; unclear D gene. This CDR3 contains 15 residues. V dropped 4 bases and J dropped 0 bases, with 13 bases sitting between them. The V gene's germline CDR1 is SQVTM and CDR2 ANQGSEA. The CDR3 nucleotides read TGCAGCGTTGCCCTTCTATCTAGCTCTGGAAACACCATATATTTT. Amino acid sequence: CSVALLSSSGNTIYF.

The V and J genes are TRBV30 and TRBJ1-3; D gene unclear. The CDR3 contains 14 residues. The V end lost 0 bases, the J end lost 1 base, and 7 bases lay between the germline ends. Looked up from germline, CDR1 is GTSNPN and CDR2 is SVGIG (reference sequence). The DNA for the CDR3 is TGTGCCTGGAGTGTAGCGGGGTCTGGAAACACCATATATTTT. Translating it yields CAWSVAGSGNTIYF.

The chain links TRBV7-2 to TRBJ2-2; the D gene is possibly TRBD2 (6 bases). Germline CDR1 SGHTA, CDR2 FQGNSA. Trimming took off 5 bases at V and 7 bases at J, with 14 bases between the two ends. The CDR3 covers 14 residues. The CDR3 nucleotides are TGTGCCAGCAGCCCGACTAGGGGCAACGGGGAGCTGTTTTTT. The encoded protein is CASSPTRGNGELFF.

This chain uses TRBV2 with TRBJ2-7, with TRBD2 matching 11 bases. CDR1 is SNHLY and CDR2 is FYNNEI in the germline V gene. J lost 2 bases, V lost 8 bases, and 5 bases had no gene match. CDR3 size: 14 residues. The DNA for the CDR3 is TGTGCCAGCGCCTTAGCGGGGGGGCCCTACGAGCAGTACTTC. Its protein product is CASALAGGPYEQYF.